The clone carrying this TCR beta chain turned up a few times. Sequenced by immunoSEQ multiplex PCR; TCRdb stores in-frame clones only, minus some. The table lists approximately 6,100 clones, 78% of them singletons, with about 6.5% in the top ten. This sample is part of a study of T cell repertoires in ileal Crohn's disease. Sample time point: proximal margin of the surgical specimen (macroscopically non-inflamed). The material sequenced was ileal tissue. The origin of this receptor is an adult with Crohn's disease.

CDR3 amino acids: CASSLGGDGYTF. The CDR3 bases are TGCGCCAGCAGCTTGGGGGGTGATGGCTACACCTTC. V gene TRBV5-1 combines with J gene TRBJ1-2; D call uncertain. The V gene lost 0 bases and the J gene lost 6 bases, with 6 bases spanning the gap. The CDR3 sequence is 12 residues long. Looked up from germline, CDR1 is SGHRS and CDR2 is YFSETQ.